This T cell receptor beta chain was sequenced during a study of naive and memory T cell subsets. Study-wide findings and caveats: In naive cells, over 95% of TCR sequences were seen only once.

The beta constant-region primer was an equimolar mix of two oligonucleotides covering TRBC1 and TRBC2. TCRdb reprocessed the UMI-ligation and nested PCR reads with MiXCR, giving one entry per CDR3 protein. This sample has some 83,000 distinct CDR3 sequences; about an eighth occur once, and the top ten carry around 0.99%. Between the trimmed V and J ends, which lost 6 bases and 1 base, there was a span of 6 bases. This CDR3 has 13 residues. CMV status came from CD4+ T cell IFNgamma after overnight CMV lysate stimulation of fresh PBMCs. The sample holds a few counts of this clonotype. The antigen remains unidentified.

This TCR derives from a human donor in good health. The gene calls are TRBV12-3 or TRBV12-4 and TRBJ2-2; no firm D call. The sample taken for sequencing was central memory CD4+ T cells from blood. The CDR3 DNA follows: TGTGCCAGCAGGGTGAAGAACACCGGGGAGCTGTTTTTT. Its translation: CASRVKNTGELFF.